The next 9 T cell receptor beta chains were all read from a single sample in a study of blood T cell repertoires in COVID-19. The repertoire was sequenced with immunoSEQ multiplex PCR; TCRdb's copy has only in-frame clones and lacks some. The top ten hold 4.1% of the sample, which has about 260,000 clones, about 87% seen once. Material: PBMCs or T cells enriched from blood (not recorded which). These TCRs come from a woman under 40 with acute COVID-19.

The chain recombines TRBV28 with TRBJ2-3; a weak D match, TRBD1 (6 bases). Trimming removed 3 bases at V and 9 bases at J, with 16 bases between. Germline-derived CDR1 and CDR2 are MDHEN and SYDVKM. The CDR3 runs to 14 residues. The CDR3 DNA sequence: TGTGCCAGCAGTTTGCCTACAGGGTTAAGGACGCAGTATTTT. Translation gives CASSLPTGLRTQYF.

This chain links TRBV11-3 with TRBJ2-1; D is perhaps TRBD2 (6 bases). The CDR3 loop spans 15 amino acids. Trimming took 1 base from V and 5 from J, leaving 12 bases between them. Germline V gene data show CDR1 as SGHNT and CDR2 as YENEEA. CDR3 residues: CASSLGRGNNNEQFF. CDR3 in DNA: TGTGCCAGCAGCTTAGGTCGCGGGAACAACAATGAGCAGTTCTTC. The whole variable domain, remainder taken from reference TRBV11-3 and TRBJ2-1, is EAGVVQSPRYKIIEKKQPVAFWCNPISGHNTLYWYLQNLGQGPELLIRYENEEAVDDSQLPKDRFSAERLKGVDSTLKIQPAELGDSAVYLCASSLGRGNNNEQFFGPGTRLTVL.

This chain joins TRBV4-3 and TRBJ2-2, with TRBD1 as a possible D gene (5 bases). V lost 0 bases and J 5 bases, leaving 7 bases between the germline ends. The CDR3 is 14 amino acids. Germline V gives CDR1 LGHNA, CDR2 YSLEER. The DNA for the CDR3 is TGCGCCAGCAGCCAAGATTACAGGACCGGGGAGCTGTTTTTT. Amino acids: CASSQDYRTGELFF.

The rearrangement links TRBV10-3 to TRBJ2-7, with D possibly matching TRBD2 (5 bases). The CDR3 loop spans 12 amino acids. Trimming took off 10 bases at V and 6 bases at J, with 16 bases between the two ends. Germline values: CDR1 ENHRY, CDR2 SYGVKD. In DNA form, the CDR3 reads TGTGCCACCAAAGCTTCTAGCCCCGAGCAGTACTTC. Encoded protein: CATKASSPEQYF.

The chain is built from TRBV4-1 and TRBJ2-1; D is perhaps TRBD2 (5 bases). Trimming took off 3 bases at V and 12 bases at J, with 9 bases between the two ends. Looked up from germline, CDR1 is MGHRA and CDR2 is YSYEKL. This CDR3 is built from 11 residues. The CDR3 region is CASSQSGWQFF. The CDR3 DNA is TGCGCCAGCAGCCAGAGCGGATGGCAGTTCTTC.

This chain uses TRBV6-6 with TRBJ1-2; 7 bases line up with TRBD1. With V trimmed by 6 bases and J by 2 bases, 9 bases remained unmatched. There are 15 residues in the CDR3. Per germline, CDR1 MNHNY and CDR2 SVGAGI (reference sequence). For the CDR3, the DNA is TGTGCCAGCAGGGAACAGGGGATTCTAAACTATGGCTACACCTTC. This encodes CASREQGILNYGYTF.

Here the CDR3 reads CASSLRQGTEKLFF. In DNA, the CDR3 is TGTGCCAGCAGCTTGCGCCAGGGAACGGAAAAACTGTTTTTT. The chain uses TRBV5-6 and TRBJ1-4; D is perhaps TRBD1 (5 bases). V was pared by 1 base and J by 8 bases, with 12 bases between. The CDR3 covers 14 residues. Per germline, CDR1 SGHDT and CDR2 YYEEEE.

With respect to this clone: Germline is not matched at one junction end, which may reflect a read error. This chain joins TRBV7-3 and TRBJ2-3; 9 bases are a match to TRBD2. This CDR3 region has 14 residues. CDR1 SGHTA and CDR2 FQGTGA come from the germline V gene. The CDR3 bases are TGTGCCAGCAGCCCCGGGACTAGCAGAGATACGCAGTATTTT. Its translation is CASSPGTSRDTQYF.

This rearrangement joins TRBV11-2 to TRBJ2-1, with TRBD2 as a possible D gene (5 bases). Germline V lookup: CDR1 SGHAT, CDR2 FQNNGV. The V gene lost 5 bases and the J gene lost 0 bases, with 14 bases spanning the gap. The CDR3 extends over 16 amino acids. CDR3 region: CASSLILGSSYNEQFF. CDR3 bases: TGTGCCAGCAGCCTCATTTTAGGGAGCTCCTACAATGAGCAGTTCTTC.